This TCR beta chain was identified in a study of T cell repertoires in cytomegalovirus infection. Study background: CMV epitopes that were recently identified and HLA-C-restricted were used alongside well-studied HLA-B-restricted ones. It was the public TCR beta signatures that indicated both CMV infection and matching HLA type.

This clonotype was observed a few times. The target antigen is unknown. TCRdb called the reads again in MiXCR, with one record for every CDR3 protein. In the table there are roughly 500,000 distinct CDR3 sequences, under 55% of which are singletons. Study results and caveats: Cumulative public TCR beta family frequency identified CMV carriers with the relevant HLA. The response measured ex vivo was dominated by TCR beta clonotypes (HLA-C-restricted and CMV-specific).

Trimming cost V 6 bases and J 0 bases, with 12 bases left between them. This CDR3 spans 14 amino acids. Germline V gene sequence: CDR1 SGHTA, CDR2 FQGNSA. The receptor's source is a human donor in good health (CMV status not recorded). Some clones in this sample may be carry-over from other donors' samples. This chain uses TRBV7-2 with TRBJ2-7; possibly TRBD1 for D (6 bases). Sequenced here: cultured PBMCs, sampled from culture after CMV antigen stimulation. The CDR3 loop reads CASRVGATSYEQYF. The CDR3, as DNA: TGTGCCAGCAGAGTGGGGGCCACCTCCTACGAGCAGTACTTC.